The T cell receptor (beta chain) described here comes from a study of sequential checkpoint blockade in melanoma. CDR1 and CDR2 (germline): MNHGY, SAAAGT. The CDR3 has 15 residues. The V end lost 6 bases, the J end lost 1 base, and 12 bases lay between the germline ends. A few counts support this clone. Treatment in this sample: randomized to nivolumab then ipilimumab (arm A) or the reverse (arm B). This table comes from immunoSEQ multiplex PCR, and its TCRdb copy is limited to in-frame clones, with some not included. The sample carries roughly 8,000 clones, 28% recorded once. The chain has TRBV6-8 and TRBJ2-2; no definite D call. This receptor was identified in a human donor with melanoma. Specimen: tumor tissue (inferred from file names), collected from a patient given nivolumab and ipilimumab in sequence. This chain's CDR3 is CASRVRPGNTGELFF. The CDR3 coding sequence is TGTGCCAGCAGAGTCAGGCCCGGGAACACCGGGGAGCTGTTTTTT.